This T cell receptor (beta chain) was observed in a study of identical twins. Notes on the study in general: Analyses of zero insertions could, in part, be confounded by invariant MAIT and iNKT cells. With beta out-of-frame sequences, excess sharing by twins was weaker. Low generation probability was overrepresented in out-of-frame alpha sequences shared by twins.

The CDR3 spans 14 residues. The germline V gene has CDR1 LGHDT and CDR2 YNNKEL (reference sequence). V lost 0 bases, J lost 14 bases, and 7 bases stayed unmatched. TCRdb reprocessed the 5' RACE reads with MiXCR, giving one entry per CDR3 protein. This sample has about 530,000 distinct CDR3 sequences, with approximately 20% found just once. This clonotype has a single count. Antigen specificity is unknown. These data were likewise used in another study, on yellow fever vaccine responses in identical twins. This second study says: A vaccine T cell response that seemed partly convergent and partly personalized was reported in twins.

Sequencing was performed on CD4+ T cells sorted from blood. The chain combines TRBV3-1 with TRBJ2-4; 10 bases line up with TRBD2. The clonotype comes from a woman under 30 in good health. The CDR3 is CASSQDFLAGEEYF. The CDR3 coding sequence is TGTGCCAGCAGCCAAGATTTTCTAGCGGGGGAGGAGTACTTC.